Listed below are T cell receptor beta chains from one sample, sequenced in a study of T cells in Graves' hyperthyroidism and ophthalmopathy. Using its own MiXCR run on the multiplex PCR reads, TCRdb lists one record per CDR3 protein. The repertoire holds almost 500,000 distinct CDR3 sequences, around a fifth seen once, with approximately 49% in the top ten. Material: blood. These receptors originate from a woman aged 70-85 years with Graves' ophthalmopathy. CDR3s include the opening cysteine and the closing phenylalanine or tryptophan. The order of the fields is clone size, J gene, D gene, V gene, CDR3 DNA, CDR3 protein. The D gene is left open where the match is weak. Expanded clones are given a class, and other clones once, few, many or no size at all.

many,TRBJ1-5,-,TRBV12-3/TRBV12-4,TGTGCCAGCCAGTCCGGTGGGGGACCAGGGCCCCAGCATTTT,CASQSGGGPGPQHF
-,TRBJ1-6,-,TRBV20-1,TGCAGTGCCCCCGGGACGGGGATTAGTACCCTCCACTTT,CSAPGTGISTLHF
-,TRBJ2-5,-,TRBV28,TGTGCCAGCAGCACCCAGGGGACGGTTGGGACCCAGTACTTC,CASSTQGTVGTQYF
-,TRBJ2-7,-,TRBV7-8,TGTGCCAGCAGCTCGCTCTCGGGCGGGGCCTACGAGCAGTACTTC,CASSSLSGGAYEQYF
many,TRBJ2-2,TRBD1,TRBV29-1,TGCAGCGCCCGCGGGACAGGGAACACCGGGGAGCTGTTTTTT,CSARGTGNTGELFF
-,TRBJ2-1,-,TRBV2,TGTGCCAGCAGAGCGACAGTTGCCTCCTACAATGAGCAGTTCTTC,CASRATVASYNEQFF
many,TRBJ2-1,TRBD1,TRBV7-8,TGTGCCAGCAGCCCCCGACAGGGTTCGGAGAATGAGCAGTTCTTC,CASSPRQGSENEQFF
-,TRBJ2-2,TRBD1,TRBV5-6,TGTGCCAGCAGCAAACCGGGACAGGGGGCGAATGTCGGGGAGCTGTTTTTT,CASSKPGQGANVGELFF
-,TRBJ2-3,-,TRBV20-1,TGCAGTGCTCAGCCGGGAAGCGAAAGCACAGATACGCAGTATTTT,CSAQPGSESTDTQYF
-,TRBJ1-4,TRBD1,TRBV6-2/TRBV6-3,TGTGCCAGCAGACCAAAATGGACAGGGTCAAATGAAAAACTGTTTTTT,CASRPKWTGSNEKLFF
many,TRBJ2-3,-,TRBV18,TGTGCCAGCTCACCAGCAGATACGCAGTATTTT,CASSPADTQYF
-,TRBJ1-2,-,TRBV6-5,TGTGCCAGCAGTTACGGGACTCGGGGGGGCTACACCTTC,CASSYGTRGGYTF
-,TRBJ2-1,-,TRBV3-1,TGTGCCAGCAGCCCTTTAGTATTTAATGGGCAGTTCTTC,CASSPLVFNGQFF
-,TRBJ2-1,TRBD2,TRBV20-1,TGCAGTGCTAGAGGGGGACTAGCGGGAGGTTCCTACAATGAGCAGTTCTTC,CSARGGLAGGSYNEQFF
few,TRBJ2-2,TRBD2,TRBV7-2,TGTGCCAGCAGCTTAGGGGGACTAGCTAACACCGGGGAGCTGTTTTTT,CASSLGGLANTGELFF
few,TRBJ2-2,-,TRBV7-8,TGTGCCAGCAGCTCCGTACCTTGGAAGAAGAACACCGGGGAGCTGTTTTTT,CASSSVPWKKNTGELFF
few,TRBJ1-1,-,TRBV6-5,TGTGCCAGCAGTTACGTCGGGGCCCGGAACACTGAAGCTTTCTTT,CASSYVGARNTEAFF
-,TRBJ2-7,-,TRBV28,TGTGCCAGCAGCCAAGACAGCCTCCAAGTAGGGTTCTCCTACGAGCAGTACTTC,CASSQDSLQVGFSYEQYF
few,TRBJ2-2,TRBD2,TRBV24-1,TGTGCCACCAGTGACCCCCTAGCGGGGGTAAACACCGGGGAGCTGTTTTTT,CATSDPLAGVNTGELFF
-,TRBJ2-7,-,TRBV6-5,TGTGCCAGCAGTTACTCCCCGACCTACGCGCAGTACTTC,CASSYSPTYAQYF
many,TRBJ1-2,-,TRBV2,TGTGCCAGCAGTTACGGACCCTCTTGGCCGGATTTCTCATTTGGCTACACCTTC,CASSYGPSWPDFSFGYTF
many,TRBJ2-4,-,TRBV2,TGTGCCAGCAGTGCCAAGCTTGAGGTAAACATTCAGTACTTC,CASSAKLEVNIQYF